These 3 T cell receptor beta chains were all obtained from the same sample, sequenced in a study of blood T cells in healthy people across ages. It was with a sample-barcoded 5' primer and a J-beta primer mix that a second PCR of roughly 6 to 12 cycles was run. TCRdb called the 5' RACE reads again in MiXCR, with one record for every CDR3 protein. The sample includes about 1,400,000 distinct CDR3 sequences, approximately 63% of them seen just once. Sequencing was performed on blood. These receptor sequences come from a man aged 18 to 29 in good health.

The gene calls are TRBV5-1 and TRBJ2-1; possibly TRBD1 or TRBD2 for D (5 bases each). This CDR3 has 15 residues. Per the germline V gene, CDR1 is SGHRS and CDR2 is YFSETQ. The V end lost 0 bases, the J end lost 7 bases, and 14 bases lay between the germline ends. The CDR3 region is CASSLAPVGVNEQFF. The CDR3 coding sequence is TGCGCCAGCAGCTTGGCTCCCGTGGGGGTTAATGAGCAGTTCTTC.

CDR3 in amino acids: CASSYGVRLFSYNEQFF. In nucleotides, the CDR3 is TGTGCCAGCAGTTATGGGGTTAGGCTATTTTCCTACAATGAGCAGTTCTTC. The genes are TRBV6-6 and TRBJ2-1; D unresolved. V was trimmed by 3 bases and J by 1 base, leaving 16 bases between them. CDR3 length: 17 amino acids. CDR1 MNHNY and CDR2 SVGAGI come from the germline V gene (reference sequence).

This clonotype was detected only a few times. The rearrangement links TRBV24-1 to TRBJ2-7; TRBD2 matches 11 bases. This CDR3 comprises 16 residues. Germline V CDR1 and CDR2: KGHDR, SFDVKD. J was trimmed by 3 bases and V by 2 bases; bases with no gene match: 5. This CDR3 reads CATSDYRLAGLYEQYF. DNA for the CDR3: TGTGCCACCAGTGATTACCGACTAGCGGGACTCTACGAGCAGTACTTC.